These 9 T cell receptor beta chains originate from one sample sequenced in a study of tumor and adjacent non-tumor tissue in lung cancer (dated by TCRdb to 2017 to 2018). The library relied on multiplex PCR. Sequencing was performed on an Illumina HiSeq 2500. Following protocols modified from ARM-PCR, the researchers constructed TCRbeta libraries through three rounds of nested PCR with primers (Table S4). TCRdb reprocessing: public reads trimmed at Q25 with fastp, clones called with MiXCR, in-frame beta chains kept. CDR3 protein duplicates are merged, each entry listing the most common genes and DNA. The table for this sample lists some 47,000 distinct CDR3 sequences; approximately 60% of them were counted only once. The top ten clones comprise under 20% of the sample. RNA was isolated from bulk unsorted tissue, and RNA quality was assessed with a NanoDrop ND-1000 and an Agilent 2100. Distant non-tumor tissue taken more than 3 cm from the tumor edge was used as the normal lung sample.

Sequences were obtained from distant non-tumor lung tissue. The receptors come from a middle-aged woman with non-small cell lung cancer.

This clonotype was seen once. Here the CDR3 omits its conserved ending phenylalanine or tryptophan, so a read error is the likely source. V is TRBV6-5 and J is TRBJ1-1; D gene unclear. This CDR3 spans 13 amino acids. The V and J ends lost 7 bases and 0 bases respectively, with 9 bases between them. Germline V gives CDR1 MNHEY, CDR2 SVGAGI. Here the CDR3 DNA reads TGTGCCAGCAATGAGGGCCTGAACACTGAAGCTTTCTAT. Protein: CASNEGLNTEAFY.

This clonotype appeared a few times. With a much larger clone just one base away, this may be a read error. As the CDR3 is not closed by the conserved phenylalanine or tryptophan, this likely results from a read error. The CDR3 DNA reads as TGCGCCAGCAGCTCAAGTCCCAGCTCGAACACTGAAGCTTTCTTA. It specifies CASSSSPSSNTEAFL. V is TRBV4-1 and J is TRBJ1-1; D remains unclear. Trimming shortened V by 5 bases and J by 1 base, and 14 bases separated the two germline ends. This CDR3 is built from 15 residues. Germline CDR1 reads MGHRA; CDR2 reads YSYEKL.

This clonotype was detected many times. The rearrangement uses TRBV28 and TRBJ2-7, with D perhaps matching TRBD1 (6 bases). Per the germline V gene, CDR1 is MDHEN and CDR2 is SYDVKM. CDR3 length equals 14 residues. Between the trimmed V and J ends, which lost 5 bases and 3 bases, there was a span of 14 bases. CDR3 nucleotides: TGTGCCAGCAGTCCGACAGGTTCCCTCTACGAGCAGTACTTC. Residues: CASSPTGSLYEQYF.

Of note for this clonotype: A much bigger clone sits one base away, suggesting this may be a read error. This sequence joins TRBV28 and TRBJ1-6, with 9 bases identical to TRBD1. Trimming cost V 5 bases and J 10 bases; bases outside gene matches: 6. Germline V gene sequence: CDR1 MDHEN, CDR2 SYDVKM. The CDR3 runs 14 residues. The CDR3 region has the DNA TGTGCCAGCAGTGCCCGGGACAGGGACTCACCCCTCCACTTT. It yields the protein CASSARDRDSPLHF.

The CDR3 loop is CASSYGMRRGGTEAFF. DNA of the CDR3: TGTGCCAGCAGTTACGGTATGAGGCGGGGGGGCACTGAAGCTTTCTTT. V gene TRBV6-6 combines with J gene TRBJ1-1; D is possibly TRBD1 (5 bases). CDR3 size: 16 residues. In germline, CDR1 is MNHNY, CDR2 SVGAGI (reference sequence). V was trimmed by 2 bases and J by 4 bases, leaving 17 bases between them.

With respect to this clonotype: The junction shows a germline mismatch at one end, possibly a read error. The chain couples TRBV11-3 to TRBJ1-6, with D unclear. Looked up from germline, CDR1 is SGHNT and CDR2 is YENEEA. The CDR3 is 13 residues long. The CDR3 here is CASNHGEKSPLHF. CDR3 nucleotide sequence: TGTGCCAGCAACCATGGGGAGAAATCACCCCTACACTTT.

Note on this clonotype: A read error is possible here, since a much larger clone lies one base away. The rearrangement joins TRBV28 to TRBJ2-6, with D uncertain. Germline CDR1 reads MDHEN; CDR2 reads SYDVKM. The CDR3 is 15 amino acids. The CDR3 region is CASSTPHFGVNVLTF. CDR3 DNA sequence: TGTGCCAGCAGTACCCCTCATTTTGGGGTCAACGTCCTGACTTTC.

This clonotype was observed at least ten times. The chain uses TRBV5-1 and TRBJ2-7; 7 bases are shared with TRBD1. The CDR3 consists of 13 residues. Germline V CDR1 and CDR2: SGHRS, YFSETQ. V was clipped by 2 bases and J by 2 bases; unmatched bases: 1. This CDR3 reads CASSFQGAYEQYF. The CDR3 bases are TGCGCCAGCAGCTTCCAGGGGGCCTACGAGCAGTACTTC.

To note about this clonotype: The junction differs from germline at one of its ends, possibly a read error. V and J are TRBV28 and TRBJ2-5, with 9 positions matching TRBD2. The V gene's germline CDR1 is MDHEN and CDR2 SYDVKM. The CDR3 is 17 amino acids. The CDR3 region is CATSSGIAGVAFETQYF. In DNA, the CDR3 is TGTGCCACCAGTTCCGGGATAGCGGGGGTGGCGTTTGAGACCCAGTACTTC. Based on the CDR3 plus reference TRBV28 and TRBJ2-5, the full variable domain is DVKVTQSSRYLVKRTGEKVFLECVQDMDHENMFWYRQDPGLGLRLIYFSYDVKMKEKGDIPEGYSVSREKKERFSLILESASTNQTSMYLCATSSGIAGVAFETQYFGPGTRLLVL.